The clone carrying this T cell receptor (beta chain) was recorded a few times. Antigen specificity is unknown. The data stem from a study of identical twins. Study-level results: Fewer insertions were carried by abundant cord blood beta clonotypes, but none was seen in memory repertoires.

MiXCR was run by TCRdb on the 5' RACE reads, yielding one entry per CDR3 protein. The sample holds a few hundred thousand distinct CDR3 sequences, around a tenth seen once. J gave up 4 bases and V 3 bases, and 12 bases lay outside the gene matches. CDR3 size: 17 residues. In germline, CDR1 is SNHLY, CDR2 FYNNEI. These sequences were also reported in another study, on yellow fever vaccine responses in identical twins.

The sample comprised PBMCs. This TCR was recovered from a woman aged 18 to 35 in good health. The chain uses TRBV2 and TRBJ2-1, with 7 bases matching TRBD2. The CDR3: CASSEGVFGEGYNEQFF. The CDR3 DNA follows: TGTGCCAGCAGTGAGGGGGTTTTCGGGGAGGGTTACAATGAGCAGTTCTTC.